Below are 26 T cell receptor beta chains sequenced from a single sample in a study of Graves' ophthalmopathy and Graves' hyperthyroidism. The TCR beta CDR3 regions underwent amplification from RNA transcripts. The first-round RT-PCR employed HTBI primers together with the Qiagen OneStep RT-PCR kit. A multiplex PCR was then performed as the second round. Each CDR3 protein is one row after TCRdb ran MiXCR on the multiplex PCR reads. The table has about 1.1 million distinct CDR3 sequences, roughly two fifths seen once. The sample comprised peripheral blood or thyroid tissue (not recorded which). The receptors come from an adult man with Graves' hyperthyroidism.

This clonotype was observed a few times. V gene TRBV7-9 combines with J gene TRBJ1-5; D uncertain. This CDR3 spans 13 amino acids. V lost 1 base and J 6 bases, leaving 7 bases between the germline ends. Germline V gene data show CDR1 as SEHNR and CDR2 as FQNEAQ (reference sequence). DNA of the CDR3: TGTGCCAGCAGCTTAGATTCCCCTCAGCCCCAGCATTTT. Protein: CASSLDSPQPQHF.

The chain uses TRBV20-1 and TRBJ1-5; TRBD1 matches at 8 bases. Looked up from germline, CDR1 is DFQATT and CDR2 is SNEGSKA (reference sequence). CDR3 size: 15 residues. The V gene end was trimmed by 2 bases and the J gene end by 3 bases; junction bases not matched to a gene: 6. The DNA for the CDR3 is TGCAGTGCTAGACGAAACAGGGGGTACAATCAGCCCCAGCATTTT. As protein: CSARRNRGYNQPQHF.

The chain recombines TRBV4-2 with TRBJ1-5, with no clear D. The CDR3 sequence is 14 residues long. Germline V gene data show CDR1 as LGHNA and CDR2 as YNFKEQ. V was shortened by 1 base and J by 4 bases, with 8 bases between the two germline ends. The CDR3 here is CASSQGRENQPQHF. The CDR3 coding sequence is TGTGCCAGCAGCCAAGGGAGAGAAAATCAGCCCCAGCATTTT.

This clonotype showed up many times. This rearrangement joins TRBV7-9 to TRBJ1-1; 8 bases are a match to TRBD1. Germline V gene sequence: CDR1 SEHNR, CDR2 FQNEAQ (reference sequence). Trimming at V came to 2 bases and at J to 11 bases, leaving 4 bases not matched to a gene. This CDR3 has 12 amino acids. The CDR3 coding sequence is TGTGCCAGCAGCTTATCAGACAGGGGTGCTTTCTTT. This encodes CASSLSDRGAFF.

This clonotype was seen a handful of times. The rearrangement links TRBV3-1 to TRBJ1-4; 8 bases are shared with TRBD1. With V trimmed by 6 bases and J by 3 bases, 6 bases remained unmatched. Germline CDR1 and CDR2: LGHDT and YNNKEL (reference sequence). The CDR3 loop spans 15 amino acids. The CDR3 spells CASSYSGGSNEKLFF. CDR3 coding DNA: TGTGCCAGCAGTTACTCAGGGGGCTCTAATGAAAAACTGTTTTTT.

This clonotype came up a few times. V usage is TRBV5-1 and J usage is TRBJ2-7; 12 bases line up with TRBD1. Germline CDR1 and CDR2: SGHRS and YFSETQ. This CDR3 region has 16 residues. Trimming took 3 bases from V and 0 from J; bases not matched to a gene: 4. For the CDR3, the DNA is TGCGCCAGCAGCTGGGACAGGGGGCCCAACTCCTACGAGCAGTACTTC. As protein: CASSWDRGPNSYEQYF.

This clonotype was recorded at least ten times. The rearrangement uses TRBV5-1 and TRBJ1-5; 10 bases fit TRBD1. CDR3 size: 15 residues. J gave up 7 bases and V 4 bases, and 8 bases lay outside the gene matches. Germline V gene lookup returns CDR1 SGHRS and CDR2 YFSETQ. The DNA for the CDR3 is TGCGCCAGCAGCCCAGGGACAGGGGTACACCAGCCCCAGCATTTT. Translated: CASSPGTGVHQPQHF.

Comment on this clonotype: The junction departs from germline at one end; a sequencing error may be responsible. V usage is TRBV13 and J usage is TRBJ2-7, with TRBD1 identical over 8 bases. CDR3 size: 13 residues. Germline V CDR1 and CDR2: PRHDT, FYEKMQ (reference sequence). The CDR3 region has the DNA TGTGCCAGCAGCTCCGACAGGGGCTACGGGCAGTACTTC. Encoded protein: CASSSDRGYGQYF.

This clonotype was seen repeatedly, ten times or more. The CDR3 sequence is CATSRDPGQLDEQYF. In DNA form, the CDR3 reads TGTGCCACCAGCAGAGATCCTGGACAGCTAGACGAGCAGTACTTC. This chain links TRBV15 with TRBJ2-7; tentative D call: TRBD1 (6 bases). Germline V gene data show CDR1 as LNHNV and CDR2 as YYDKDF (reference sequence). Trimming left V 0 bases short and J 5 bases short, with 14 bases between. The CDR3 extends over 15 amino acids.

This chain uses TRBV5-5 with TRBJ1-6; no definite D call. Trimming stripped 3 bases from V and 9 bases from J, with 16 bases between. Germline CDR1 and CDR2: SGHKS and YYEKEE (reference sequence). The CDR3 is made up of 15 amino acids. Here the CDR3 DNA reads TGTGCCAGCAGCTCGACACAGTTGGAAGGTTCACCCCTCCACTTT. Translated: CASSSTQLEGSPLHF.

The chain uses TRBV7-2 and TRBJ1-6; D gene unclear. Germline CDR1 SGHTA, CDR2 FQGNSA. Trimming cost V 5 bases and J 8 bases, with 22 bases left between them. This CDR3 spans 17 amino acids. Here the CDR3 DNA reads TGTACCAGCAGCGATCTCCCGAGGCCCATTCAATATTCACCCCTCCACTTT. Amino acid sequence: CTSSDLPRPIQYSPLHF.

This clonotype has ten or more counts. This sequence joins TRBV7-9 and TRBJ1-6; 10 positions agree with TRBD1. The CDR3 spans 18 residues. V lost 3 bases to trimming and J lost 14 bases; unmatched junction nucleotides: 19. Germline V gene sequence: CDR1 SEHNR, CDR2 FQNEAQ (reference sequence). CDR3 amino acids: CASSFGTGDPAITLTLHF. DNA for the CDR3: TGTGCCAGCAGCTTCGGGACAGGGGACCCCGCGATCACCCTCACCCTCCACTTT.

Remarks on this clonotype: A read error may explain this, as a much larger clone is one base away. The chain is built from TRBV10-3 and TRBJ2-2; 8 bases match TRBD1. This CDR3 region has 12 residues. Per the germline V gene, CDR1 is ENHRY and CDR2 is SYGVKD. The CDR3 loop reads CATQGGTEELFF. The DNA of the CDR3 is TGTGCCACACAGGGGGGCACCGAGGAGCTGTTTTTT.

The chain carries TRBV29-1 and TRBJ1-6; TRBD1 is a possible D gene (5 bases). CDR1 and CDR2 (germline): SQVTM, ANQGSEA. The CDR3 length is 14 residues. The germline V and J ends were trimmed by 6 bases and 8 bases, with 17 bases remaining between them. The DNA for the CDR3 is TGCAGCGTCAGATTCGACGGGACCTATTCACCCCTCCACTTT. This codes for CSVRFDGTYSPLHF. Drawing the rest from reference TRBV29-1 and TRBJ1-6, the complete variable domain is SAVISQKPSRDICQRGTSLTIQCQVDSQVTMMFWYRQQPGQSLTLIATANQGSEATYESGFVIDKFPISRPNLTFSTLTVSNMSPEDSSIYLCSVRFDGTYSPLHFGNGTRLTVT.

Details on this clonotype: An end of the junction does not agree with germline; a read error may underlie this. This sequence joins TRBV7-2 and TRBJ2-7; 7 bases are a match to TRBD2. This CDR3 spans 15 amino acids. Germline V gene sequence: CDR1 SGHTA, CDR2 FQGNSA. Written as DNA, the CDR3 is TGTGCCGGCAGCTTAGTAGGAACTAGCGATTACGAGCAGTACTTC. It translates to CAGSLVGTSDYEQYF.

About this clonotype: This likely comes from a read error, as the CDR3 has no conserved phenylalanine or tryptophan at its end. The chain uses TRBV20-1 and TRBJ1-5; D is uncertain. The CDR3 totals 15 residues. Germline V gives CDR1 DFQATT, CDR2 SNEGSKA (reference sequence). V gave up 3 bases and J gave up 2 bases, with 14 bases separating them. The CDR3 nucleotides are TGCAGTGCTAGCGGGGTACGGGGAGGCAATCAGCCCCAGCATTCT. This gives the protein CSASGVRGGNQPQHS.

This clonotype has a count of ten or more. Written as DNA, the CDR3 is TGCAGTGCTAGCTACGGCGCCTACGAGCAGTACTTC. Protein sequence: CSASYGAYEQYF. This rearrangement joins TRBV20-1 to TRBJ2-7; D uncertain. Germline CDR1 is DFQATT and CDR2 is SNEGSKA (reference sequence). The length of the CDR3 is 12 residues. The V and J ends lost 3 bases and 2 bases respectively, with 8 bases between them.

The rearrangement links TRBV20-1 to TRBJ2-5, with 11 positions matching TRBD2. After removal of 6 bases from V and 5 bases from J, the junction contained 11 bases not matched to a gene. The CDR3 runs 15 residues. Germline V lookup: CDR1 DFQATT, CDR2 SNEGSKA (reference sequence). The CDR3: CSANLLAGDLETQYF. For the CDR3, the DNA is TGCAGTGCGAACCTACTAGCGGGGGATCTCGAGACCCAGTACTTC.

The sample holds many counts of this clonotype. CDR3 in amino acids: CASSQVVEDYGYTF. The CDR3 DNA reads as TGCGCCAGCAGCCAAGTGGTTGAAGACTATGGCTACACCTTC. The chain has TRBV4-1 and TRBJ1-2; D call uncertain. V was cut by 1 base and J by 3 bases, with 9 bases left in between. Germline CDR1 is MGHRA and CDR2 is YSYEKL. The CDR3 covers 14 residues.

The genes are TRBV6-5 and TRBJ2-2; TRBD1 aligns across 11 bases. The germline gives CDR1 MNHEY, CDR2 SVGAGI. The J segment lost 4 bases and the V segment lost 3 bases, leaving 4 bases of the junction unmatched. The CDR3 is 16 residues long. The CDR3 is CASSYTGTGGTGELFF. The CDR3 DNA reads TGTGCCAGCAGTTATACCGGGACAGGGGGCACCGGGGAGCTGTTTTTT.

The sample holds many counts of this clonotype. J is TRBJ1-1 and V is TRBV20-1, with TRBD1 as a possible D gene (6 bases). The ends were cut back, 8 bases at V and 3 bases at J, with 13 bases in the middle. The CDR3 has 12 amino acids. The germline CDR1 and CDR2 sequences are DFQATT and SNEGSKA (reference sequence). The CDR3 sequence is CSQRGRDTEAFF. The DNA for the CDR3 is TGCAGTCAAAGGGGGAGGGACACTGAAGCTTTCTTT.

The V gene is TRBV20-1, the J gene TRBJ1-2, with D maybe TRBD1 (5 bases). The CDR3 is 13 amino acids. Trimming removed 6 bases from V and 4 bases from J, with 15 bases in between. CDR1 DFQATT and CDR2 SNEGSKA come from the germline V gene (reference sequence). CDR3 in DNA: TGCAGTGCGGCGGCAGGGTCCCTCTATGGCTACACCTTC. Its translation is CSAAAGSLYGYTF.

This clonotype showed up many times. The V gene is TRBV7-9, the J gene TRBJ2-5, with a possible D match to TRBD2 (5 bases). Germline lookup yields CDR1 SEHNR and CDR2 FQNEAQ (reference sequence). The CDR3 sequence is 15 residues long. V was cut by 4 bases and J by 3 bases, with 15 bases left in between. CDR3 DNA: TGTGCCAGCAGCTCGCCGGGGTTAGGGAAAGAGACCCAGTACTTC. As protein: CASSSPGLGKETQYF.

This clonotype was observed many times. The chain is built from TRBV29-1 and TRBJ2-7; D is possibly TRBD1 (6 bases). V was trimmed by 0 bases and J by 0 bases, leaving 9 bases between them. Germline assignment: CDR1 SQVTM and CDR2 ANQGSEA. The CDR3 consists of 14 residues. This chain's CDR3 is CSVEDPGHSYEQYF. In nucleotides, the CDR3 is TGCAGCGTTGAAGATCCGGGACACTCCTACGAGCAGTACTTC.

As for this clonotype: The junction shows a germline mismatch at one end, possibly a read error. The chain combines TRBV6-6 with TRBJ2-5; maybe TRBD1 (6 bases). The CDR3 covers 12 residues. CDR1 is MNHNY, CDR2 SVGAGI, per germline (reference sequence). The CDR3 DNA sequence: TGTGCCAGCAGTGAAGCTCAGGGGACCCAGTGCTTC. It yields the protein CASSEAQGTQCF.

The chain carries TRBV24-1 and TRBJ1-2; D is unclear. CDR3 length: 15 amino acids. Germline-derived CDR1 and CDR2 are KGHDR and SFDVKD. V was trimmed by 3 bases and J by 1 base, leaving 11 bases between them. The CDR3 here is CATSDPGGNNYGYTF. The CDR3 bases are TGTGCCACCAGTGATCCAGGTGGGAATAACTATGGCTACACCTTC.